Each of the 22 T cell receptor beta chains below was sequenced from the same sample in a study of CD8+CD57+ T cells in acquired aplastic anemia. Profiling that covered TCR beta VDJ and CDR3 relied on genomic DNA as its template. TCRdb independently ran MiXCR on the reads; one entry per CDR3 protein. This sample has about 190,000 distinct CDR3 sequences, with around half found just once. Sample: sorted CD4+, CD8+, or CD8+CD57+ T cells (not recorded which) from PBMCs. The receptors here all came from a human donor in good health, serving as a control.

The chain recombines TRBV11-2 with TRBJ1-2; D is perhaps TRBD1 (6 bases). The CDR3 contains 15 residues. Looked up from germline, CDR1 is SGHAT and CDR2 is FQNNGV. V lost 6 bases and J 6 bases, leaving 20 bases between the germline ends. CDR3 nucleotide sequence: TGTGCCAGCAGTGAGACAGTAGGGACATCTGATGGCTACACCTTC. This translates into CASSETVGTSDGYTF.

This chain links TRBV29-1 with TRBJ1-1; maybe TRBD1 (5 bases). The CDR3 runs 15 residues. Trimming took off 4 bases at V and 0 bases at J, with 15 bases between the two ends. Germline CDR1 and CDR2: SQVTM and ANQGSEA. The CDR3 DNA is TGCAGCGTTGCGGCCGGCTGGGGCATGAACACTGAAGCTTTCTTT. Protein: CSVAAGWGMNTEAFF.

A remark on this clonotype: At one of its ends the junction is not consistent with the germline gene, which may arise from a read error. The rearrangement uses TRBV19 and TRBJ1-1, with a possible D match to TRBD1 (6 bases). The CDR3 has 14 residues. The germline CDR1 and CDR2 sequences are LNHDA and SQIVND (reference sequence). In nucleotides, the CDR3 is TGTGCCAGTAGTGTGGACAGCGCAAACACTGGAGCTTTCTTT. Its protein product is CASSVDSANTGAFF.

The chain carries TRBV20-1 and TRBJ2-7; D may be TRBD1 (6 bases). The length of the CDR3 is 17 residues. Trimming cost V 3 bases and J 4 bases, with 25 bases left between them. Germline CDR1 DFQATT, CDR2 SNEGSKA (reference sequence). The CDR3 sequence is CSASLPPGTRGGYEQYF. The DNA for the CDR3 is TGCAGTGCTAGTCTTCCGCCCGGGACAAGGGGTGGGTACGAGCAGTACTTC.

This clonotype showed up just once. J is TRBJ1-1 and V is TRBV20-1; 7 bases fit TRBD1. Trimming cost V 4 bases and J 0 bases; bases outside gene matches: 2. Germline CDR1 is DFQATT and CDR2 is SNEGSKA (reference sequence). The CDR3 has 13 residues. The CDR3 sequence: CSATDRLNTEAFF. CDR3 DNA sequence: TGCAGTGCTACGGACAGGTTGAACACTGAAGCTTTCTTT.

This clonotype was seen repeatedly, ten times or more. The chain employs TRBV20-1 and TRBJ2-5, with 10 bases matching TRBD2. The CDR3 extends over 15 amino acids. CDR1 DFQATT and CDR2 SNEGSKA come from the germline V gene (reference sequence). Losses at the gene ends were 5 bases for V and 4 bases for J; bases not matched to a gene: 10. CDR3 in amino acids: CSARSGGAGIETQYF. As DNA, the CDR3 is TGCAGTGCTCGCAGCGGGGGGGCAGGGATAGAGACCCAGTACTTC.

This clonotype occurred a few times. This chain uses TRBV19 with TRBJ2-5; D might be TRBD2 (6 bases). The CDR3 runs 13 residues. V was cut by 3 bases and J by 4 bases, with 9 bases left in between. Germline values: CDR1 LNHDA, CDR2 SQIVND (reference sequence). CDR3 residues: CASSMRGSETQYF. CDR3 in DNA: TGTGCCAGTAGTATGCGGGGTTCAGAGACCCAGTACTTC.

This clonotype was detected many times. The V gene is TRBV12-3 or TRBV12-4, the J gene TRBJ2-7; D possibly corresponds to TRBD1 (6 bases). V was cut by 5 bases and J by 3 bases, with 14 bases left in between. The CDR3 sequence is 14 residues long. This chain's CDR3 is CASSPTGKGYEQYF. The CDR3 DNA follows: TGTGCCAGCAGTCCAACAGGGAAGGGCTACGAGCAGTACTTC.

This clonotype was recorded many times. The chain has TRBV20-1 and TRBJ2-7; a possible D gene is TRBD2 (6 bases). The V gene lost 0 bases and the J gene lost 3 bases, with 21 bases spanning the gap. CDR3 length: 17 residues. Germline CDR1 is DFQATT and CDR2 is SNEGSKA (reference sequence). Here the CDR3 DNA reads TGCAGTGCTAGAGACATCGGCGGGTCCTCCGGGAGCTACGAGCAGTACTTC. Its protein product is CSARDIGGSSGSYEQYF.

This clonotype was seen a handful of times. The chain is built from TRBV7-2 and TRBJ1-1; the match to TRBD1 covers 9 bases. Germline-derived CDR1 and CDR2 are SGHTA and FQGNSA. The CDR3 consists of 14 residues. The junction had 9 bases not matched to a gene; V was cut back by 2 bases and J by 11 bases. The CDR3 DNA sequence: TGTGCCAGCAGCTTAACCGGGACAGGGAGGATGGCTTTCTTT. It is translated as CASSLTGTGRMAFF. The full variable domain, completed using reference TRBV7-2 and TRBJ1-1, is GAGVSQSPSNKVTEKGKDVELRCDPISGHTALYWYRQSLGQGLEFLIYFQGNSAPDKSGLPSDRFSAERTGGSVSTLTIQRTQQEDSAVYLCASSLTGTGRMAFFGQGTRLTVV.

V is TRBV2 and J is TRBJ1-2; 11 bases fit TRBD1. V lost 3 bases, J lost 4 bases, and 7 bases stayed unmatched. The germline V gene encodes CDR1 SNHLY and CDR2 FYNNEI. CDR3 length equals 16 residues. The CDR3 DNA is TGTGCCAGCAGTGAGTATGGACAGGGGGCGATCTATGGCTACACCTTC. This codes for CASSEYGQGAIYGYTF.

This sequence joins TRBV9 and TRBJ2-3; TRBD2 agrees at 14 bases. This CDR3 has 18 residues. J lost 5 bases, V lost 2 bases, and 10 bases had no gene match. The V gene's germline CDR1 is SGDLS and CDR2 YYNGEE. The CDR3 reads CASSVGATSGGAEDTQYF. The CDR3 DNA is TGTGCCAGCAGCGTCGGGGCGACTAGCGGGGGGGCGGAAGATACGCAGTATTTT.

This clonotype was picked up a small number of times. The chain is built from TRBV28 and TRBJ1-4; TRBD1 agrees at 10 bases. This CDR3 has 14 residues. The germline CDR1 and CDR2 sequences are MDHEN and SYDVKM. The V gene end was trimmed by 10 bases and the J gene end by 7 bases; junction bases not matched to a gene: 9. For the CDR3, the DNA is TGTGCCACCAACCGACAGGGGGCGGTTGAAAAACTGTTTTTT. Amino acids: CATNRQGAVEKLFF.

This rearrangement joins TRBV19 to TRBJ1-6; D ambiguous. Deletions cut 4 bases from V and 11 bases from J, with 24 bases between. This CDR3 comprises 17 residues. Germline CDR1 and CDR2: LNHDA and SQIVND (reference sequence). The CDR3 loop reads CASSTGWGGDVSPPLHF. CDR3 coding DNA: TGTGCCAGTAGTACCGGCTGGGGAGGAGACGTCTCTCCACCCCTCCACTTT.

Of note for this clonotype: The junction shows a germline mismatch at one end, possibly a read error. V is TRBV7-7 and J is TRBJ2-7, with 7 bases fitting TRBD1. Germline V lookup: CDR1 SSHAT, CDR2 FNYEAQ (reference sequence). The CDR3 has 14 amino acids. The CDR3: CASSPTRAGGEQYF. The CDR3 DNA reads TGTGCTAGCAGCCCCACCAGGGCAGGGGGCGAGCAGTACTTC.

Only one count was recorded for this clonotype. The chain uses TRBV9 and TRBJ2-1, with TRBD1 matching 9 bases. V lost 4 bases to trimming and J lost 7 bases; unmatched junction nucleotides: 6. Germline loops: CDR1 SGDLS, CDR2 YYNGEE. This CDR3 spans 14 amino acids. The CDR3 is CASSNRGRLNEQFF. The CDR3 DNA follows: TGTGCCAGCAGCAACAGGGGGCGGTTGAATGAGCAGTTCTTC.

The chain carries TRBV7-3 and TRBJ2-7; D not certain. Germline assignment: CDR1 SGHTA and CDR2 FQGTGA. Trimming stripped 2 bases from V and 1 base from J, with 9 bases between. The CDR3 spans 14 residues. The CDR3 protein is CASSLSPESYEQYF. The DNA of the CDR3 is TGTGCCAGCAGCTTATCACCGGAATCCTACGAGCAGTACTTC.

The chain has TRBV10-2 and TRBJ1-3, with D perhaps matching TRBD1 (6 bases). This CDR3 contains 15 residues. The ends were cut back, 2 bases at V and 4 bases at J, with 12 bases in the middle. Germline V CDR1 and CDR2: WSHSY, SAAADI. CDR3: CASSEIQGSGNTIYF. The DNA of the CDR3 is TGCGCCAGCAGTGAGATCCAGGGGTCAGGAAACACCATATATTTT.

The chain combines TRBV14 with TRBJ1-2, with no clear D. The CDR3 is 15 amino acids. Germline-derived CDR1 and CDR2 are SGHDN and FVKESK. The V end was cut by 4 bases, the J end by 1 base, with 13 bases between. The CDR3 region is CASSREFPDNYGYTF. The DNA for the CDR3 is TGTGCCAGCAGCCGAGAGTTCCCTGATAACTATGGCTACACCTTC.

This clonotype was seen repeatedly, ten times or more. The rearrangement links TRBV11-3 to TRBJ2-5; 8 bases align to TRBD1. Trimming cost V 4 bases and J 5 bases; bases outside gene matches: 6. Germline V gene sequence: CDR1 SGHNT, CDR2 YENEEA. The CDR3 is 14 amino acids. CDR3 sequence: CASSSRTGRETQYF. In DNA, the CDR3 is TGTGCCAGCAGCTCCAGGACAGGGAGGGAGACCCAGTACTTC.

This clonotype was observed a single time. Relative to the germline gene, one junction end is altered; a read error may explain this. This sequence joins TRBV19 and TRBJ1-6; maybe TRBD1 (6 bases). CDR1 LNHDA and CDR2 SQIVND come from the germline V gene (reference sequence). CDR3 length: 16 residues. CDR3 sequence reads: CTSNYRGARGNSPLHF. In DNA, the CDR3 is TGTACCAGCAATTATCGTGGGGCCAGGGGAAATTCACCCCTCCACTTT.

The CDR3 DNA is TGTGCCAGCAGCCTTTTTTCATTCGGGGACCACCACTACGAGCAGTACTTC. Protein sequence: CASSLFSFGDHHYEQYF. The V and J genes are TRBV7-2 and TRBJ2-7, with D possibly being TRBD1 or TRBD2 (5 bases each). The V and J ends lost 5 bases and 3 bases respectively, with 23 bases between them. The CDR3 is 17 residues long. CDR1 is SGHTA and CDR2 is FQGNSA in the germline V gene.